Listed below are T cell receptor beta chains from one sample, sequenced in a study of OX40 agonist ivuxolimab in advanced cancers. TCRdb's copy holds only in-frame clones and misses some; the assay was immunoSEQ multiplex PCR. The sample lists approximately 63,000 clones, 79% occurring once. The source material was CD4+ or CD8+ T cells sorted from blood, sampled in a trial of the OX40 agonist ivuxolimab. These receptors were collected from an adult with an advanced solid tumor such as melanoma, head and neck, liver or kidney cancer. CDR3s include the opening cysteine and the closing phenylalanine or tryptophan. The D gene is left open where the match is weak. A row's size may be missing; if present it is once, few, many or a size class.

V,D,size,J,length,CDR3,DNA
TRBV5-1,TRBD2,-,TRBJ2-1,18,CASSYAYRSGSSYNEQFF,TGCGCCAGCAGCTATGCTTACCGCAGCGGGAGCTCCTACAATGAGCAGTTCTTC
TRBV7-6,-,-,TRBJ1-2,16,CASSLAPSSVRFGYTF,TGTGCCAGCAGCTTAGCGCCCAGCTCGGTTCGGTTTGGCTACACCTTC
TRBV11-3,TRBD1,-,TRBJ2-5,15,CASSSRTGNGETQYF,TGTGCCAGCAGCTCTCGGACAGGGAATGGGGAGACCCAGTACTTC
TRBV5-4,-,-,TRBJ2-7,16,CASSLAIGRSSYEQYF,TGTGCCAGCAGCTTGGCCATAGGAAGATCGTCCTACGAGCAGTACTTC
TRBV9,-,once,TRBJ2-3,19,CASSVGALERRFSTDTQYF,TGTGCCAGCAGCGTAGGGGCCCTCGAGCGGAGGTTTAGCACAGATACGCAGTATTTT
TRBV5-4,TRBD2,-,TRBJ2-1,14,CASSLGGGSNEQFF,TGTGCCAGCAGCTTGGGCGGGGGGTCGAATGAGCAGTTCTTC
TRBV7-9,-,-,TRBJ2-7,15,CASSSTTGTYYEQYF,TGTGCCAGCAGCTCCACAACCGGGACATACTACGAGCAGTACTTC
TRBV27,-,-,TRBJ1-6,14,CASSLVGFNSPLHF,TGTGCCAGCAGTCTAGTAGGGTTTAATTCACCCCTCCACTTT
TRBV11-3,TRBD1,-,TRBJ2-1,14,CASSPMTGGAEQFF,TGTGCCAGCAGCCCGATGACAGGGGGAGCTGAGCAGTTCTTC
TRBV10-3,TRBD2,once,TRBJ2-7,13,CAHSRDYLSEQYF,TGTGCTCATAGCCGGGACTACCTTTCCGAGCAGTACTTC
TRBV19,-,-,TRBJ1-3,15,CASSIGPGAGNTIYF,TGTGCCAGTAGTATAGGTCCAGGGGCTGGAAACACCATATATTTT
TRBV28,-,-,TRBJ1-2,12,CASSLPDRGYTF,TGTGCCAGCAGTTTACCTGATAGGGGCTACACCTTC
TRBV15,TRBD2,once,TRBJ2-1,18,CATSLPTAGGPSYNEQFF,TGTGCCACCAGCTTACCCACCGCGGGAGGCCCCTCCTACAATGAGCAGTTCTTC
TRBV7-7,-,-,TRBJ2-2,14,CASSPQGGSGELFF,TGTGCTAGCAGCCCTCAGGGGGGGTCCGGGGAGCTGTTTTTT
TRBV14,-,-,TRBJ2-5,13,CASSQDRQETQYF,TGTGCCAGCAGCCAAGATCGTCAAGAGACCCAGTACTTC
TRBV9,-,-,TRBJ1-1,14,CASSVAGMGTEAFF,TGTGCCAGCAGCGTAGCAGGTATGGGGACTGAAGCTTTCTTT
TRBV14,-,-,TRBJ2-2,14,CASSPSGGDGELFF,TGTGCCAGCAGCCCTTCGGGCGGAGACGGGGAGCTGTTTTTT
TRBV7-3,-,-,TRBJ2-2,12,CASSPPAGELFF,TGTGCCAGCAGCCCCCCGGCCGGGGAGCTGTTTTTT
TRBV11-2,-,-,TRBJ1-1,14,CASSLGGRGTEAFF,TGTGCCAGCAGCTTAGGGGGGCGAGGTACTGAAGCTTTCTTT
TRBV18,-,few,TRBJ2-6,16,CASSPPLVQGANVLTF,TGTGCCAGCTCACCACCTCTAGTACAGGGGGCCAACGTCCTGACTTTC
TRBV20-1,-,-,TRBJ2-1,9,CSAGDEQFF,TGCAGTGCAGGGGATGAGCAGTTCTTC
TRBV4-1,-,-,TRBJ2-7,15,CASSQDTGAAYEQYF,TGCGCCAGCAGCCAAGATACGGGAGCGGCCTACGAGCAGTACTTC
TRBV7-8,-,few,TRBJ1-1,15,CASSLGWGRDTKSLF,TGTGCCAGCAGCTTAGGGTGGGGCCGGGACACCAAATCTCTCTTT
TRBV9,TRBD1,few,TRBJ2-7,14,CASSVAGQGYEQYF,TGTGCCAGCAGCGTAGCTGGACAGGGGTACGAGCAGTACTTC
TRBV27,TRBD2,-,TRBJ2-5,13,CASAGTTQETQYF,TGTGCCAGCGCAGGGACTACCCAAGAGACCCAGTACTTC
TRBV5-5,TRBD1,once,TRBJ1-2,13,CASRGQTNYGYTF,TGTGCCAGCAGGGGACAGACGAACTATGGCTACACCTTC
TRBV5-4,-,-,TRBJ2-1,16,CASSLDSARAGNEQFF,TGTGCCAGCAGCTTGGATAGCGCCAGGGCGGGCAATGAGCAGTTCTTC
TRBV29-1,-,-,TRBJ2-1,11,CSVLALNEQFF,TGCAGCGTCCTAGCGTTGAATGAGCAGTTCTTC
TRBV7-9,-,-,TRBJ1-4,15,CASSLGTVEYEKLFF,TGTGCCAGCAGCTTAGGGACGGTAGAATATGAAAAACTGTTTTTT
TRBV28,TRBD1,few,TRBJ2-4,19,CASSVPGQGRIGAKNIQYF,TGTGCCAGCAGCGTCCCGGGACAGGGCCGGATAGGAGCCAAAAACATTCAGTACTTC
TRBV7-8,TRBD2,once,TRBJ2-1,16,CASSFTTSGGDNEQFF,TGTGCCAGCAGCTTTACGACTAGCGGGGGGGACAATGAGCAGTTCTTC
TRBV27,-,-,TRBJ2-7,14,CASSRYGESYEQYF,TGTGCCAGCTCCCGTTACGGGGAATCCTACGAGCAGTACTTC
TRBV4-2,-,-,TRBJ1-3,16,CASSQDETNSGNTIYF,TGTGCCAGCAGCCAAGATGAAACAAACTCTGGAAACACCATATATTTT
TRBV2,TRBD2,-,TRBJ2-3,17,CASSEAIASGYTDTQYF,TGTGCCAGCAGTGAAGCGATAGCTAGCGGGTACACAGATACGCAGTATTTT
TRBV5-4,TRBD1,-,TRBJ1-2,13,CASSSTGDYGYTF,TGTGCCAGCAGCTCAACAGGGGACTATGGCTACACCTTC
TRBV10-3,TRBD2,-,TRBJ2-3,16,CAISGRTSGNTDTQYF,TGTGCCATCAGTGGGCGGACTAGCGGGAACACAGATACGCAGTATTTT
TRBV6-6,TRBD1,-,TRBJ2-7,14,CASNYSTGAYEQYF,TGTGCCAGCAATTATTCAACAGGGGCCTACGAGCAGTACTTC
TRBV4-3,-,-,TRBJ1-1,15,CASSQDGRVGTEAFF,TGCGCCAGCAGCCAAGATGGACGGGTGGGCACTGAAGCTTTCTTT
TRBV9,-,-,TRBJ1-6,14,CASSAEGGGSPLHF,TGTGCCAGCAGCGCGGAGGGAGGGGGTTCACCCCTCCACTTT
TRBV5-1,-,-,TRBJ2-1,15,CASSFEGTSYNEQFF,TGCGCCAGCAGCTTCGAGGGGACTTCCTACAATGAGCAGTTCTTC
TRBV5-6,TRBD1,-,TRBJ2-7,14,CASSLGTGPYEQYF,TGTGCCAGCAGCTTGGGGACAGGGCCCTACGAGCAGTACTTC
TRBV6-4,-,once,TRBJ1-2,15,CASSEPRQADYGYTF,TGTGCCAGCAGTGAGCCGAGACAGGCTGACTATGGCTACACCTTC
TRBV18,-,few,TRBJ1-1,15,CASSPGSGADTEAFF,TGTGCCAGCTCACCAGGATCGGGGGCGGACACTGAAGCTTTCTTT
TRBV6-5,-,-,TRBJ1-1,12,CASSSPGREAFF,TGTGCCAGCAGTTCCCCGGGCCGAGAAGCTTTCTTT
TRBV4-3,-,-,TRBJ1-2,14,CASSHSGLRYGYTF,TGCGCCAGCAGCCATTCGGGTCTTAGGTATGGCTACACCTTC
TRBV6-1,-,-,TRBJ2-7,12,CASSPLRDEQYF,TGTGCCAGCAGTCCCCTTCGGGACGAGCAGTACTTC
TRBV5-1,TRBD2,-,TRBJ2-1,16,CASSLGTSAFYNEQFF,TGCGCCAGCAGCTTGGGGACTAGCGCCTTTTACAATGAGCAGTTCTTC
TRBV18,-,once,TRBJ2-7,14,CASSPPQRAYEQYF,TGTGCCAGCTCACCACCCCAGCGGGCCTACGAGCAGTACTTC
TRBV11-3,TRBD2,-,TRBJ2-3,15,CASSFGTSRADTQYF,TGTGCCAGCAGCTTCGGGACTAGCAGGGCAGATACGCAGTATTTT
TRBV7-2,TRBD2,-,TRBJ2-1,15,CAKSGGLAGSNEQFF,TGTGCCAAATCAGGGGGACTAGCGGGATCCAATGAGCAGTTCTTC
TRBV11-3,-,-,TRBJ2-7,13,CASSPSGDYEQYF,TGTGCCAGCAGCCCATCAGGAGACTACGAGCAGTACTTC
TRBV5-1,-,few,TRBJ2-7,14,CASSLGTTVLEQYF,TGCGCCAGCAGCTTGGGGACTACCGTCTTGGAGCAGTACTTC
TRBV5-6,-,-,TRBJ2-3,18,CASSLRKIVATSTDTQYF,TGTGCCAGCAGCTTAAGGAAAATAGTAGCGACCAGCACAGATACGCAGTATTTT